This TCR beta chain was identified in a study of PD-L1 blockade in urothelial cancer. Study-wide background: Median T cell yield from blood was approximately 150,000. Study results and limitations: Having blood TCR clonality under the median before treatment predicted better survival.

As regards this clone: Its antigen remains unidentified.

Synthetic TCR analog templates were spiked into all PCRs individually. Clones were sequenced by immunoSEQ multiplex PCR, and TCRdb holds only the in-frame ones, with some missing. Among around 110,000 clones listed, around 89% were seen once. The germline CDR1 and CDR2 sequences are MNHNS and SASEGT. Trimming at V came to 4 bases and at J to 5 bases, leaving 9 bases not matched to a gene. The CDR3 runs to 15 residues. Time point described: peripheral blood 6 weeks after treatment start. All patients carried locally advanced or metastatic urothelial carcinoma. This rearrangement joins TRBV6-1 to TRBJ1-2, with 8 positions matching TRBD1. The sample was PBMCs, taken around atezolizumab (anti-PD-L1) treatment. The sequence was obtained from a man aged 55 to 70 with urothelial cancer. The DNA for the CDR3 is TGTGCCAGCAGTGTAGCCCAGGGGGCCCTTTATGGCTACACCTTC. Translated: CASSVAQGALYGYTF.